This T cell receptor (beta chain) was sequenced in a study of lymphopenia after photon versus proton radiotherapy. Study outcomes and limitations: Relative stability marked proton patients; photon patients lost diversity and naive cells. After the lymphocyte nadir, photon-treated repertoires showed oligoclonal expansion, especially of CD8+ Temra cells. Post-nadir TCR diversity decline inversely tracked overall survival among those who died. Only patients who died were analyzed for survival; proton advantage is unproven.

Points on this clone: The antigen is unknown.

Using immunoSEQ multiplex PCR, the repertoire was profiled, and TCRdb retains in-frame clones only, with some absent. The sample yields 35,000 to 50,000 clones, roughly 92% seen once. CDR1 is SGHNT and CDR2 is YENEEA in the germline V gene. Trimming pared 6 bases from V and 2 bases from J, leaving 6 bases between. This CDR3 has 12 residues. The chain couples TRBV11-3 to TRBJ2-3; D call uncertain. The source of this sequence is a man aged 60-69 years with cholangiocarcinoma. The specimen was peripheral blood, collected from a patient treated with photon-based radiotherapy. CDR3 sequence: CASSRSTDTQYF. The CDR3 coding sequence is TGTGCCAGCAGTCGTTCCACAGATACGCAGTATTTT.